These 5 T cell receptor beta chains share one sample of origin, sequenced in a study of blood T cells in healthy people across ages (dated by TCRdb to 2015 to 2017). Library creation used 5' RACE. Reads for this sample came from an Illumina HiSeq 2500. A second roughly 7 to 12 cycle PCR used a sample-barcoded 5' primer and a J-beta primer mix. TCRdb passed the public sequencing reads through fastp at Q25 and MiXCR, retaining productive beta sequences. One record per CDR3 amino acid sequence lists the most common genes and DNA. This sample is represented by roughly 1,300,000 distinct CDR3 sequences; 59% of them were singletons. Approximately 7% of the sample is held by the ten biggest clonotypes. The sequencing sample was made of blood. These receptors originate from a man aged 18-30 years in good health.

The V gene is TRBV11-1, the J gene TRBJ2-7, with D unclear. Trimming removed 1 base at V and 7 bases at J, with 20 bases between. Germline V gene lookup returns CDR1 SGHAT and CDR2 FQDESV (reference sequence). The CDR3 is 16 amino acids. In nucleotides, the CDR3 is TGTGCCAGCAGCTTAGAATTACAGACCTTCTACAATGAGCAGTACTTC. It encodes CASSLELQTFYNEQYF. The entire variable domain, with the rest obtained from reference TRBV11-1 and TRBJ2-7, is as follows: EAEVAQSPRYKITEKSQAVAFWCDPISGHATLYWYRQILGQGPELLVQFQDESVVDDSQLPKDRFSAERLKGVDSTLKIQPAELGDSAMYLCASSLELQTFYNEQYFGPGTRLTVT.

This clonotype has just a few counts. The V gene is TRBV29-1, the J gene TRBJ2-5, with TRBD2 identical over 8 bases. V trimming: 7 bases; J trimming: 7 bases; junction bases outside the gene matches: 8. Germline CDR1 SQVTM, CDR2 ANQGSEA. There are 12 residues in the CDR3. The CDR3 here is CSAPAGAGTQYF. In nucleotides, the CDR3 is TGCAGCGCCCCAGCGGGAGCGGGGACCCAGTACTTC.

The V call is TRBV20-1, the J call TRBJ2-4; 10 nucleotides align to TRBD1. The closer fit of TRBJ2-7 to the DNA end suggests the J call may be wrong. There are 13 residues in the CDR3. CDR1 is DFQATT, CDR2 SNEGSKA, per germline (reference sequence). The DNA for the CDR3 is TGCAGTGCTAGGACAGGGGGCTTCGACGAGCAGTACTTC. Translation: CSARTGGFDEQYF.

The rearrangement joins TRBV5-1 to TRBJ2-7, with 9 bases matching TRBD1. The CDR3 spans 14 residues. V shed 6 bases, J shed 1 base, and the junction held 5 bases outside the gene matches. Germline V gene sequence: CDR1 SGHRS, CDR2 YFSETQ. CDR3 bases: TGCGCCAGCACTCGGGACAGGGCATCCTACGAGCAGTACTTC. This encodes CASTRDRASYEQYF.

The chain combines TRBV12-5 with TRBJ2-7, with 8 bases aligning to TRBD1. The J call is in doubt because the DNA end fits TRBJ2-5 better. This CDR3 region has 15 residues. The germline V gene encodes CDR1 LGHNT and CDR2 FRNRAP. In DNA form, the CDR3 reads TGTGCTAGTGGTTTGGTCCCCGGACAGGGTCGGACCCAGTACTTC. It translates to CASGLVPGQGRTQYF.